The T cell receptor beta chain under discussion was sequenced for a study of neoadjuvant anti-PD-1 for oral cavity cancer. TCRdb's copy holds only in-frame clones and misses some; the assay was immunoSEQ multiplex PCR. In the table there are fewer than 15,000 clones, roughly 67% of which are singletons. This CDR3 has 15 residues. Per germline, CDR1 MDHEN and CDR2 SYDVKM. With 6 bases removed from V and 2 bases from J, the gap between germline ends came to 14 bases. The sequencing used PBMCs, collected before nivolumab (anti-PD-1) treatment. The sequence was obtained from a person aged 40-85 years with oral cavity squamous cell carcinoma. This chain joins TRBV28 and TRBJ1-5; unclear D gene. The CDR3: CASSSVASGNQPQHF. CDR3 DNA: TGTGCCAGCAGCTCAGTCGCCTCGGGCAATCAGCCCCAGCATTTT.